This TCR beta chain was found in a study of T cells in localized non-small cell lung cancer. Measured with immunoSEQ multiplex PCR; TCRdb has only the in-frame clones, and not every one. The sample holds some 22,000 clones, more than 75% seen once. Concerning this clone: Antigen unknown.

Findings and caveats of the study: Uninvolved adjacent lung, not tumor, had the highest T cell clonality. Tumor samples were not multi-region, leaving intratumor heterogeneity unexcluded. The appearance of a median approximately 61 of the top 100 tumor clones was seen in adjacent lung. Greater T cell density in blood accompanied longer overall survival.

The sample here was PBMCs, taken before any cancer treatment. The source is a man aged 40-75 years with stage II lung adenocarcinoma.

The CDR3 spells CASSEETGGNEKLFF. The CDR3 region has the DNA TGTGCCAGCAGCGAGGAAACAGGGGGTAATGAAAAACTGTTTTTT. This sequence joins TRBV9 and TRBJ1-4; 8 bases align to TRBD1. J gave up 4 bases and V 3 bases, and 5 bases lay outside the gene matches. The CDR3 contains 15 residues. Germline CDR1 SGDLS, CDR2 YYNGEE. Using reference TRBV9 and TRBJ1-4 for the parts outside the CDR3, the full variable domain is DSGVTQTPKHLITATGQRVTLRCSPRSGDLSVYWYQQSLDQGLQFLIQYYNGEERAKGNILERFSAQQFPDLHSELNLSSLELGDSALYFCASSEETGGNEKLFFGSGTQLSVL.